This entry lists 27 T cell receptor beta chains sequenced from one sample in a study of blood T cell repertoires in COVID-19. Only in-frame clones appear in the TCRdb table, and some are missing; sequencing was by immunoSEQ multiplex PCR. Here the sample spans 140,000 to 150,000 clones, more than 75% being singletons. Material: PBMCs or T cells enriched from blood (not recorded which). Receptors were obtained from a woman in her 50s who had recovered from COVID-19.

This chain connects TRBV2 to TRBJ2-1, with 7 bases aligning to TRBD1. Germline loops: CDR1 SNHLY, CDR2 FYNNEI. The CDR3 is 15 residues long. With V trimmed by 6 bases and J by 0 bases, 5 bases remained unmatched. CDR3 DNA: TGTGCCAGCAGGGCCGGACAGGACTCCTACAATGAGCAGTTCTTC. This translates into CASRAGQDSYNEQFF.

This rearrangement joins TRBV19 to TRBJ1-1, with TRBD1 as a possible D gene (5 bases). V shed 3 bases and J shed 1 base, with 9 bases lying between them. The CDR3 has 14 amino acids. Germline V gene lookup returns CDR1 LNHDA and CDR2 SQIVND (reference sequence). The CDR3: CASSMKQGNTEAFF. The CDR3 coding sequence is TGTGCCAGTAGTATGAAGCAGGGGAACACTGAAGCTTTCTTT.

This clone was picked up one time. The gene calls are TRBV6-5 and TRBJ2-5; D is ambiguous. With 5 bases removed from V and 4 bases from J, the gap between germline ends came to 5 bases. The CDR3 length is 11 residues. Germline-derived CDR1 and CDR2 are MNHEY and SVGAGI. The CDR3 region has the DNA TGTGCCAGCAGTCCGAGAGAGACCCAGTACTTC. Translation: CASSPRETQYF.

The V call is TRBV19, the J call TRBJ2-1; 11 nucleotides align to TRBD2. From germline, CDR1 is LNHDA and CDR2 SQIVND (reference sequence). J was trimmed by 5 bases and V by 7 bases; bases with no gene match: 7. The CDR3 consists of 15 residues. The CDR3 nucleotides are TGTGCCAGTACCTTCCTAGCGGGGGGTCACAATGAGCAGTTCTTC. Its translation is CASTFLAGGHNEQFF.

The chain links TRBV28 to TRBJ2-1; 7 nucleotides match TRBD2. V dropped 8 bases and J dropped 2; count of bases not matched to a gene: 3. The CDR3 length is 13 residues. Germline-derived CDR1 and CDR2 are MDHEN and SYDVKM. CDR3 protein: CASAGLTYNEQFF. CDR3 bases: TGTGCCAGCGCGGGACTAACCTACAATGAGCAGTTCTTC.

The rearrangement joins TRBV29-1 to TRBJ2-5; a possible D gene is TRBD1 (6 bases). With 4 bases removed from V and 1 base from J, the gap between germline ends came to 10 bases. In germline, CDR1 is SQVTM, CDR2 ANQGSEA. CDR3 size: 13 residues. CDR3 residues: CSVVQGPQETQYF. The CDR3 DNA reads TGCAGCGTTGTACAGGGACCCCAAGAGACCCAGTACTTC.

A few counts support this clone. The chain is built from TRBV28 and TRBJ2-7; D ambiguous. V gave up 3 bases and J gave up 4 bases, with 7 bases separating them. Germline assignment: CDR1 MDHEN and CDR2 SYDVKM. This CDR3 is built from 12 residues. DNA of the CDR3: TGTGCCAGCAGTTTCGAGGCATACGAGCAGTACTTC. Its protein is CASSFEAYEQYF. The entire variable domain, with the rest obtained from reference TRBV28 and TRBJ2-7, is as follows: DVKVTQSSRYLVKRTGEKVFLECVQDMDHENMFWYRQDPGLGLRLIYFSYDVKMKEKGDIPEGYSVSREKKERFSLILESASTNQTSMYLCASSFEAYEQYFGPGTRLTVT.

The chain uses TRBV18 and TRBJ1-2, with 10 bases fitting TRBD1. This CDR3 is built from 14 residues. J was trimmed by 5 bases and V by 3 bases; bases with no gene match: 3. Germline V gene data show CDR1 as KGHSH and CDR2 as LQKENI. Here the CDR3 DNA reads TGTGCCAGCTCACCGAGGGACAGGGGTTATGGCTACACCTTC. This translates into CASSPRDRGYGYTF.

This chain connects TRBV29-1 to TRBJ2-7; possibly TRBD1 for D (6 bases). Trimming shortened V by 6 bases and J by 6 bases, and 21 bases separated the two germline ends. Germline CDR1 reads SQVTM; CDR2 reads ANQGSEA. The CDR3 sequence is 14 residues long. CDR3 sequence (DNA): TGCAGCGTCGAACAGGGTGGTGGGCTGGGCGAGCAGTACTTC. The encoded protein is CSVEQGGGLGEQYF.

J is TRBJ1-6 and V is TRBV27, with D uncertain. V lost 4 bases, J lost 0 bases, and 4 bases lay in between. Germline lookup yields CDR1 MNHEY and CDR2 SMNVEV (reference sequence). CDR3 length: 14 amino acids. The CDR3 sequence: CASSYSSYNSPLHF. CDR3 coding DNA: TGTGCCAGCAGTTACAGCTCCTATAATTCACCCCTCCACTTT.

This chain uses TRBV27 with TRBJ1-1; maybe TRBD1 (6 bases). The CDR3 contains 15 residues. Trimming took off 2 bases at V and 1 base at J, with 11 bases between the two ends. Germline V gene lookup returns CDR1 MNHEY and CDR2 SMNVEV (reference sequence). The CDR3 DNA is TGTGCCAGCAGTTTAAGGGGGATGGCGAACACTGAAGCTTTCTTT. Its protein product is CASSLRGMANTEAFF.

In its sample, this clone was seen once. V gene TRBV4-2 combines with J gene TRBJ2-1, with 8 bases that match TRBD2. Germline V lookup: CDR1 LGHNA, CDR2 YNFKEQ. The CDR3 consists of 13 residues. The trim removed 3 bases at V and 5 bases at J, leaving 0 bases unmatched. Written as DNA, the CDR3 is TGTGCCAGCAGCCAGACTAGCGACAATGAGCAGTTCTTC. Amino acid sequence: CASSQTSDNEQFF.

This clone was counted only a few times. V and J are TRBV28 and TRBJ2-7; a weak D match, TRBD1 (5 bases). Germline-derived CDR1 and CDR2 are MDHEN and SYDVKM. The CDR3 consists of 15 residues. Between the trimmed V and J ends, which lost 2 bases and 1 base, there was a span of 12 bases. The CDR3 sequence is CASSLRGSLSYEQYV. The CDR3 coding sequence is TGTGCCAGCAGTTTAAGGGGCTCTCTATCCTACGAGCAGTACGTC.

A few counts support this clone. This sequence joins TRBV7-8 and TRBJ1-2; 7 bases are shared with TRBD1. This CDR3 is 16 amino acids long. Germline V gene sequence: CDR1 SGHVS, CDR2 FQNEAQ. The V gene end was trimmed by 0 bases and the J gene end by 8 bases; junction bases not matched to a gene: 12. The CDR3 is CASSLAGNKQGYGYTF. The DNA for the CDR3 is TGTGCCAGCAGCTTAGCGGGTAATAAACAGGGGTACGGCTACACCTTC.

This chain joins TRBV18 and TRBJ1-5; D is perhaps TRBD1 (6 bases). The ends were cut back, 3 bases at V and 3 bases at J, with 9 bases in the middle. This CDR3 is 14 amino acids long. CDR1 is KGHSH, CDR2 LQKENI, per germline. In DNA form, the CDR3 reads TGTGCCAGCTCACCCGGACAGAACAATCAGCCCCAGCATTTT. Encoded protein: CASSPGQNNQPQHF.

The chain is built from TRBV3-1 (or the pseudogene TRBV3-2) and TRBJ2-5, with D possibly matching TRBD1 (5 bases). V lost 4 bases and J lost 1, with 19 bases in between. Germline-derived CDR1 and CDR2 are LGHDT and YNNKEL (reference sequence). CDR3 length: 17 residues. Here the CDR3 DNA reads TGTGCCAGCAGCCGCCATGGGGCGGTGGAACCCCAAGAGACCCAGTACTTC. Its protein is CASSRHGAVEPQETQYF.

The chain has TRBV7-2 and TRBJ2-1; possibly TRBD2 for D (5 bases). CDR1 and CDR2 (germline): SGHTA, FQGNSA. The V end was cut by 4 bases, the J end by 0 bases, with 16 bases between. The length of the CDR3 is 17 residues. The CDR3 spells CASSSSLSASSYNEQFF. The CDR3 bases are TGTGCCAGCAGCTCATCTCTTAGCGCGAGCTCCTACAATGAGCAGTTCTTC.

The V call is TRBV6-5, the J call TRBJ1-1; D is possibly TRBD1 (6 bases). V was trimmed by 6 bases and J by 12 bases, leaving 23 bases between them. This CDR3 has 14 amino acids. Per germline, CDR1 MNHEY and CDR2 SVGAGI. The CDR3 nucleotides read TGTGCCAGCAGGTCCACTTGGAGGACAGAGACGCCTTTCTTT. Amino acids: CASRSTWRTETPFF.

The V and J genes are TRBV4-2 and TRBJ1-5; TRBD1 is a possible D gene (6 bases). CDR1 LGHNA and CDR2 YNFKEQ come from the germline V gene. The CDR3 is 18 amino acids. V was clipped by 4 bases and J by 3 bases, with 22 bases between them. The CDR3 here is CASSPRDLGAGANQPQHF. In nucleotides, the CDR3 is TGTGCCAGCAGCCCTAGGGATTTAGGTGCAGGGGCCAATCAGCCCCAGCATTTT.

V and J are TRBV6-6 and TRBJ2-1, with D perhaps TRBD2 (6 bases). The V gene lost 5 bases and the J gene lost 0 bases, with 14 bases spanning the gap. The CDR3 length is 16 residues. Per germline, CDR1 MNHNY and CDR2 SVGAGI (reference sequence). CDR3 amino acids: CASSPQDGSSYNEQFF. The CDR3 DNA sequence: TGTGCCAGCAGTCCTCAGGACGGGAGCTCCTACAATGAGCAGTTCTTC.

Concerning this clone: This sample also contains other DNA sequences that code for the same CDR3. CDR3 loop: CASTRGRNTIYF. CDR3 bases: TGTGCCAGCACAAGGGGGAGAAACACCATATATTTT. The chain is built from TRBV28 and TRBJ1-3; D might be TRBD1 (6 bases). Trimming left V 7 bases short and J 5 bases short, with 9 bases between. Germline V lookup: CDR1 MDHEN, CDR2 SYDVKM. This CDR3 has 12 residues.

The chain combines TRBV11-1 with TRBJ1-1; D possibly corresponds to TRBD1 (5 bases). Germline CDR1 is SGHAT and CDR2 is FQDESV (reference sequence). CDR3 length: 13 amino acids. Trimming left V 4 bases short and J 4 bases short, with 10 bases between. CDR3 sequence reads: CASSYAGSTEAFF. As DNA, the CDR3 is TGTGCCAGCAGCTATGCAGGGTCCACTGAAGCTTTCTTT.

The chain carries TRBV7-2 and TRBJ2-2; D is perhaps TRBD2 (5 bases). CDR3 length: 15 amino acids. V was trimmed by 0 bases and J by 7 bases, leaving 12 bases between them. Germline assignment: CDR1 SGHTA and CDR2 FQGNSA. The CDR3 protein is CASSLARAVHGELFF. CDR3 coding DNA: TGTGCCAGCAGCTTAGCGCGGGCAGTCCACGGGGAGCTGTTTTTT.

This chain connects TRBV3-1 (or the pseudogene TRBV3-2) to TRBJ1-5, with 7 bases matching TRBD1. The V and J ends lost 2 bases and 3 bases, in that order; junction bases with no gene match: 4. The CDR3 spans 15 residues. CDR1 is LGHDT, CDR2 YNNKEL, per germline (reference sequence). The CDR3 DNA follows: TGTGCCAGCAGCCAATACAGGGGCAACAATCAGCCCCAGCATTTT. This sequence encodes CASSQYRGNNQPQHF.

The chain is built from TRBV30 and TRBJ1-6; perhaps TRBD1 as D (5 bases). The germline V gene has CDR1 GTSNPN and CDR2 SVGIG (reference sequence). The CDR3 spans 14 residues. The V and J ends lost 2 bases and 6 bases respectively, with 11 bases between them. CDR3 DNA: TGTGCCTGGAGTAAGGGGTGGGGTAATTCACCCCTCCACTTT. This encodes CAWSKGWGNSPLHF.

The chain joins TRBV6-1 to TRBJ2-7; unclear D gene. The CDR3 spans 14 residues. Germline CDR1 reads MNHNS; CDR2 reads SASEGT. Trimming took 0 bases from V and 4 from J, leaving 10 bases between them. The CDR3 is CASSEAQLTYEQYV. CDR3 DNA sequence: TGTGCCAGCAGTGAAGCGCAACTAACGTACGAGCAGTACGTC.

J is TRBJ1-6 and V is TRBV5-6; 7 nucleotides agree with TRBD1. V lost 4 bases to trimming and J lost 9 bases; unmatched junction nucleotides: 10. CDR1 is SGHDT and CDR2 is YYEEEE in the germline V gene. The CDR3 length is 15 residues. In DNA form, the CDR3 reads TGTGCCAGCAGCATCGACAGGGCTATGGGTTCACCCCTCCACTTT. It translates to CASSIDRAMGSPLHF. Filled out from reference TRBV5-6 and TRBJ1-6, the complete variable domain reads DAGVTQSPTHLIKTRGQQVTLRCSPKSGHDTVSWYQQALGQGPQFIFQYYEEEERQRGNFPDRFSGHQFPNYSSELNVNALLLGDSALYLCASSIDRAMGSPLHFGNGTRLTVT.